The 25 T cell receptor beta chains presented below share a single source sample, sequenced in a study of blood T cell repertoires in COVID-19. Clones were read by immunoSEQ multiplex PCR, and TCRdb kept only the in-frame ones, dropping some. This table holds about 180,000 clones, approximately 84% found once. The sequenced sample consisted of PBMCs or T cells enriched from blood (not recorded which). Receptors originate from a woman in her thirties or forties with acute COVID-19.

This chain joins TRBV14 and TRBJ1-1; D remains unclear. The V gene's germline CDR1 is SGHDN and CDR2 FVKESK. Trimming shortened V by 4 bases and J by 11 bases, and 17 bases separated the two germline ends. The CDR3 is 13 amino acids. CDR3 in amino acids: CASSRSFLSRAFF. For the CDR3, the DNA is TGTGCCAGCAGCCGCTCGTTTTTGTCTCGGGCTTTCTTT.

This clone is a singleton in its sample. As DNA, the CDR3 is TGCGCCAGCAGCCAAGATTCAAGCGGGAGGGCCGCGAAGACCCAGTACTTC. Amino acids: CASSQDSSGRAAKTQYF. V usage is TRBV4-1 and J usage is TRBJ2-5, with TRBD2 matching 10 bases. Trimming cost V 0 bases and J 6 bases; bases outside gene matches: 10. Germline assignment: CDR1 MGHRA and CDR2 YSYEKL. The length of the CDR3 is 17 residues.

CDR3 sequence: CASSVRGLAGTERTSEETQYF. CDR3 nucleotides: TGTGCCAGCAGCGTGAGAGGACTAGCGGGAACTGAACGGACCTCGGAAGAGACCCAGTACTTC. The chain recombines TRBV9 with TRBJ2-5, with 12 bases that match TRBD2. The germline gives CDR1 SGDLS, CDR2 YYNGEE. The CDR3 consists of 21 residues. After removal of 2 bases from V and 3 bases from J, the junction contained 20 bases not matched to a gene. Full variable domain (remainder filled in from reference TRBV9 and TRBJ2-5): DSGVTQTPKHLITATGQRVTLRCSPRSGDLSVYWYQQSLDQGLQFLIQYYNGEERAKGNILERFSAQQFPDLHSELNLSSLELGDSALYFCASSVRGLAGTERTSEETQYFGPGTRLLVL.

The chain has TRBV18 and TRBJ2-1; D perhaps matches TRBD2 (6 bases). This CDR3 spans 13 amino acids. Germline V gene sequence: CDR1 KGHSH, CDR2 LQKENI. Trimming cost V 6 bases and J 5 bases, with 11 bases left between them. CDR3 region: CASSPGLDNEQFF. CDR3 DNA: TGTGCCAGCTCGCCGGGACTTGACAATGAGCAGTTCTTC.

This chain connects TRBV11-2 to TRBJ2-3, with 9 bases fitting TRBD2. The V gene end was trimmed by 2 bases and the J gene end by 5 bases; junction bases not matched to a gene: 5. This CDR3 spans 15 amino acids. Germline-derived CDR1 and CDR2 are SGHAT and FQNNGV. CDR3 in DNA: TGTGCCAGCAGCTTAATAGCGGGAGCGGGAGATACGCAGTATTTT. Its translation: CASSLIAGAGDTQYF. Using reference TRBV11-2 and TRBJ2-3 for the parts outside the CDR3, the full variable domain is EAGVAQSPRYKIIEKRQSVAFWCNPISGHATLYWYQQILGQGPKLLIQFQNNGVVDDSQLPKDRFSAERLKGVDSTLKIQPAKLEDSAVYLCASSLIAGAGDTQYFGPGTRLTVL.

This chain connects TRBV7-3 to TRBJ1-1; D not certain. Per the germline V gene, CDR1 is SGHTA and CDR2 is FQGTGA. Trimming took off 5 bases at V and 0 bases at J, with 16 bases between the two ends. This CDR3 is 16 amino acids long. CDR3 DNA sequence: TGTGCCAGCAGCGAACAAGGCCCAGGTTTGAACACTGAAGCTTTCTTT. Translated: CASSEQGPGLNTEAFF.

In its sample, this clone was seen once. The gene calls are TRBV7-9 and TRBJ1-1; D is unclear. Germline loops: CDR1 SEHNR, CDR2 FQNEAQ (reference sequence). Between the trimmed V and J ends, which lost 3 bases and 7 bases, there was a span of 9 bases. The CDR3 contains 12 residues. CDR3 amino acids: CASSFRDIEAFF. The CDR3 DNA follows: TGTGCCAGCAGCTTCCGAGACATTGAAGCTTTCTTT.

The V and J genes are TRBV27 and TRBJ1-1, with TRBD1 identical over 8 bases. This CDR3 is built from 16 residues. CDR1 is MNHEY and CDR2 is SMNVEV in the germline V gene (reference sequence). V lost 5 bases to trimming and J lost 3 bases; unmatched junction nucleotides: 11. For the CDR3, the DNA is TGTGCCAGCAGTCCCGACCCGGACAGGGTAGACACTGAAGCTTTCTTT. Its translation is CASSPDPDRVDTEAFF.

This clone was counted once. The chain combines TRBV11-2 with TRBJ2-7, with 9 bases matching TRBD2. V gave up 1 base and J gave up 2 bases; unmatched junction bases: 3. Per the germline V gene, CDR1 is SGHAT and CDR2 is FQNNGV. This CDR3 region has 15 residues. The CDR3 bases are TGTGCCAGCAGCTTAGGAGCTAGCGGGGCCTACGAGCAGTACTTC. Protein sequence: CASSLGASGAYEQYF.

V is TRBV6-5 and J is TRBJ2-2; the D is unclear. The CDR3 contains 14 residues. The V end lost 6 bases, the J end lost 0 bases, and 8 bases lay between the germline ends. The germline CDR1 and CDR2 sequences are MNHEY and SVGAGI. The CDR3 loop reads CASSSGPNTGELFF. The CDR3 coding sequence is TGTGCCAGCAGCTCAGGCCCGAACACCGGGGAGCTGTTTTTT.

The chain couples TRBV19 to TRBJ2-3; 8 nucleotides match TRBD2. With 5 bases clipped from V and 4 bases from J, the junction kept 11 bases outside the gene matches. From germline, CDR1 is LNHDA and CDR2 SQIVND (reference sequence). The CDR3 is 16 residues long. CDR3 residues: CASSSGIAGSSDTQYF. The CDR3, as DNA: TGTGCCAGTAGTTCCGGTATAGCGGGGAGCTCAGATACGCAGTATTTT. Based on the CDR3 plus reference TRBV19 and TRBJ2-3, the full variable domain is DGGITQSPKYLFRKEGQNVTLSCEQNLNHDAMYWYRQDPGQGLRLIYYSQIVNDFQKGDIAEGYSVSREKKESFPLTVTSAQKNPTAFYLCASSSGIAGSSDTQYFGPGTRLTVL.

The CDR3 DNA is TGTGCCAGCAGTTTATCTCCCCCCTACAGGGCCAGAGGGACAGATACGCAGTATTTT. Residues: CASSLSPPYRARGTDTQYF. The V gene is TRBV27, the J gene TRBJ2-3; D might be TRBD1 (6 bases). CDR1 MNHEY and CDR2 SMNVEV come from the germline V gene (reference sequence). This CDR3 is 19 amino acids long. Trimming stripped 0 bases from V and 3 bases from J, with 22 bases between.

This chain connects TRBV11-2 to TRBJ2-1; weak D call: TRBD2 (5 bases). V gave up 0 bases and J gave up 8 bases, with 11 bases separating them. CDR3 length equals 14 residues. Germline lookup yields CDR1 SGHAT and CDR2 FQNNGV. The CDR3 DNA sequence: TGTGCCAGCAGCTTAGACCCGGGAATCTATGAGCAGTTCTTC. Protein sequence: CASSLDPGIYEQFF.

CDR3 DNA: TGTGCCATCAGTGAGTCCTGGACAGGGGAAAATGAAAAACTGTTTTTT. It codes for CAISESWTGENEKLFF. This chain connects TRBV10-3 to TRBJ1-4, with 9 bases aligning to TRBD1. Trimming took 0 bases from V and 5 from J; bases not matched to a gene: 4. Germline CDR1 ENHRY, CDR2 SYGVKD. The CDR3 has 16 residues.

The chain couples TRBV30 to TRBJ2-5, with 9 positions matching TRBD2. Germline V gives CDR1 GTSNPN, CDR2 SVGIG (reference sequence). Unmatched junction bases numbered 12, after V lost 3 bases and J lost 4 bases. The CDR3 loop spans 16 amino acids. CDR3 nucleotide sequence: TGTGCCTGGAGCACCGGTAGCGGGAGAAGTCGAGAGACCCAGTACTTC. This translates into CAWSTGSGRSRETQYF.

The V and J genes are TRBV30 and TRBJ1-5; TRBD1 agrees at 8 bases. V was clipped by 2 bases and J by 4 bases; unmatched bases: 4. The germline gives CDR1 GTSNPN, CDR2 SVGIG (reference sequence). The length of the CDR3 is 14 residues. CDR3 bases: TGTGCCTGGAGTCGGAGGACAGGGAATCAGCCCCAGCATTTT. Its protein is CAWSRRTGNQPQHF.

This clone came up a few times. The rearrangement uses TRBV3-1 (or the pseudogene TRBV3-2) and TRBJ2-1, with D possibly matching TRBD2 (7 bases). Between the trimmed V and J ends, which lost 7 bases and 0 bases, there was a span of 16 bases. The CDR3 is 16 amino acids. Germline CDR1 reads LGHDT; CDR2 reads YNNKEL (reference sequence). CDR3 DNA sequence: TGTGCCAGCAACCACGGGGGGCCCAGCTCCTACAATGAGCAGTTCTTC. This translates into CASNHGGPSSYNEQFF.

The genes are TRBV12-5 and TRBJ1-1; D not certain. The CDR3 is made up of 13 amino acids. CDR1 and CDR2 from the germline V gene are LGHNT and FRNRAP. V lost 6 bases and J 0 bases, leaving 8 bases between the germline ends. CDR3 DNA: TGTGCTAGTGGCACCGACTTGAACACTGAAGCTTTCTTT. Protein product: CASGTDLNTEAFF.

Only a few counts were recorded for this clone. V and J are TRBV9 and TRBJ2-1; 7 positions agree with TRBD1. CDR3 size: 15 residues. Germline CDR1 SGDLS, CDR2 YYNGEE. V was pared by 2 bases and J by 8 bases, with 10 bases of the junction left unmatched. The DNA of the CDR3 is TGTGCCAGCAGCGTCAGGCAGGGGGATTTCGATGAGCAGTTCTTC. It translates to CASSVRQGDFDEQFF.

V and J are TRBV5-1 and TRBJ1-1; no clear D gene. CDR1 is SGHRS and CDR2 is YFSETQ in the germline V gene. The V end lost 3 bases, the J end lost 1 base, and 10 bases lay between the germline ends. The CDR3 extends over 14 amino acids. This CDR3 reads CASSSQAGNTEAFF. Written as DNA, the CDR3 is TGCGCCAGCAGCTCGCAAGCAGGGAACACTGAAGCTTTCTTT.

This clone occurred once. The CDR3 loop is CASSKQGTSTDTQYF. The CDR3 nucleotides read TGTGCCAGCAGCAAACAGGGAACTAGCACAGATACGCAGTATTTT. The chain carries TRBV14 and TRBJ2-3; possible D gene TRBD1, 6 bases. CDR1 is SGHDN, CDR2 FVKESK, per germline. This CDR3 is 15 amino acids long. Deletions cut 5 bases from V and 0 bases from J, with 12 bases between.

The rearrangement joins TRBV27 to TRBJ2-1; no firm D call. CDR3 length: 12 residues. The germline V gene has CDR1 MNHEY and CDR2 SMNVEV (reference sequence). Trimming left V 4 bases short and J 8 bases short, with 9 bases between. CDR3 coding DNA: TGTGCCAGCAGTTATGGGCGTTATGAGCAGTTCTTC. Residues: CASSYGRYEQFF.

This chain connects TRBV30 to TRBJ1-5; D is unclear. Germline V lookup: CDR1 GTSNPN, CDR2 SVGIG (reference sequence). The CDR3 is 15 amino acids. V shed 0 bases and J shed 7 bases, with 16 bases lying between them. Written as DNA, the CDR3 is TGTGCCTGGAGTGTATTTCCGGGCACGGGGCAGCCCCAGCATTTT. Residues: CAWSVFPGTGQPQHF.

Only a few counts were recorded for this clone. The chain carries TRBV2 and TRBJ2-3; TRBD2 matches 8 bases. Per germline, CDR1 SNHLY and CDR2 FYNNEI. The CDR3 contains 14 residues. The V and J ends lost 5 bases and 4 bases, in that order; junction bases with no gene match: 5. CDR3 DNA sequence: TGTGCCAGCAGTCCAGCGGGAGTGGCAGATACGCAGTATTTT. Translation gives CASSPAGVADTQYF.

This chain uses TRBV6-1 with TRBJ1-1; 9 nucleotides align to TRBD1. The CDR3 runs 18 residues. Germline V gene sequence: CDR1 MNHNS, CDR2 SASEGT. V was clipped by 1 base and J by 4 bases; unmatched bases: 13. CDR3 DNA sequence: TGTGCCAGCAGTGAAGTCGGAATACAGGGGGCGCGCCGCACTGAAGCTTTCTTT. It yields the protein CASSEVGIQGARRTEAFF.